The entry that follows covers one T cell receptor (beta chain) sequence. Antigen: not known. This specimen comes from a study of OX40 agonist ivuxolimab in advanced cancers. Study in general: Two cutaneous melanoma patients and one hepatocellular carcinoma patient, three in all, had partial responses.

Generated by immunoSEQ multiplex PCR, the TCRdb table keeps only in-frame clones and is missing some. The sample has roughly 44,000 clones; 65% to 85% are singletons. Study results and limitations: The work left the antigen specificity of expanded peripheral T cells undetermined.

There are 15 residues in the CDR3. Trimming removed 8 bases from V and 1 base from J; junction bases left unmatched: 7. In germline, CDR1 is WNHNN, CDR2 SYGVQD (reference sequence). The specimen was CD4+ or CD8+ T cells sorted from blood, collected in a trial of the OX40 agonist ivuxolimab. V gene TRBV10-1 combines with J gene TRBJ2-2, with TRBD2 matching 7 bases. This TCR was recovered from an adult with an advanced solid tumor such as melanoma, head and neck, liver or kidney cancer. The CDR3 bases are TGCGCCAGCGGACCGACTAGCAGGAACACCGGGGAGCTGTTTTTT. It yields the protein CASGPTSRNTGELFF.